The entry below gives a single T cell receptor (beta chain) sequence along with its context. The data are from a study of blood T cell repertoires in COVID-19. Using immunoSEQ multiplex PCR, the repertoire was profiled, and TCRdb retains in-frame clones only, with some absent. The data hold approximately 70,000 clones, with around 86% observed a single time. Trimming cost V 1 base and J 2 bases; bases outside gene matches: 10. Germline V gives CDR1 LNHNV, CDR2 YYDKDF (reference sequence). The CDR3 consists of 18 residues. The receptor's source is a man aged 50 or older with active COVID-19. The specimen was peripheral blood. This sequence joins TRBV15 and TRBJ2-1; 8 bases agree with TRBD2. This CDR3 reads CATSRGGATSVPYNEQFF. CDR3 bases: TGTGCCACCAGCAGAGGCGGGGCGACTAGCGTACCCTACAATGAGCAGTTCTTC.